The 5 T cell receptor beta chains below all came from one sample that was sequenced in a study of blood T cell repertoires in COVID-19 (dated by TCRdb to 2018 to 2020). Library preparation used the immunoSEQ multiplex PCR assay. The table was pulled from immuneACCESS by TCRdb, which kept in-frame rearrangements only. Such tables lose some clones; where checked, under half of the loss comes from unresolved V genes, and the rest has no known cause. The sample records roughly 99,000 clones, 60% to 85% of which are singletons. The leading ten clones occupy about 4.3% of the sample. The sequenced sample consisted of peripheral blood. Receptor source: a man between 65 and 85 years old with acute or convalescent COVID-19.

This chain links TRBV9 with TRBJ1-1; D is undetermined. The CDR3 extends over 13 amino acids. Germline V gene lookup returns CDR1 SGDLS and CDR2 YYNGEE. Trimming stripped 2 bases from V and 1 base from J, with 6 bases between. CDR3 loop: CASSVTGNTEAFF. CDR3 bases: TGTGCCAGCAGCGTGACGGGGAACACTGAAGCTTTCTTT.

The chain links TRBV11-2 to TRBJ1-2, with D possibly being TRBD1 (6 bases). CDR3 size: 13 residues. The V and J ends lost 5 bases and 6 bases respectively, with 13 bases between them. CDR1 and CDR2 (germline): SGHAT, FQNNGV. The CDR3 reads CASSINRVDGYTF. CDR3 bases: TGTGCCAGCAGCATTAACAGGGTTGATGGCTACACCTTC.

This clone was counted between two and nine times. V gene TRBV7-8 combines with J gene TRBJ1-3; 7 nucleotides agree with TRBD1. The CDR3 consists of 15 residues. The V gene end was trimmed by 2 bases and the J gene end by 2 bases; junction bases not matched to a gene: 3. Germline CDR1 reads SGHVS; CDR2 reads FQNEAQ. Written as DNA, the CDR3 is TGTGCCAGCAGCTTATCCGGGACAGCTGGAAACACCATATATTTT. This encodes CASSLSGTAGNTIYF.

The rearrangement joins TRBV19 to TRBJ2-5, with 7 positions matching TRBD1. Germline V lookup: CDR1 LNHDA, CDR2 SQIVND (reference sequence). V lost 8 bases and J lost 1; bases outside the gene matches: 7. The length of the CDR3 is 14 residues. The CDR3 is CASATGQLQETQYF. The CDR3 DNA reads TGTGCCAGTGCGACGGGACAGCTCCAAGAGACCCAGTACTTC. The full variable domain, completed using reference TRBV19 and TRBJ2-5, is DGGITQSPKYLFRKEGQNVTLSCEQNLNHDAMYWYRQDPGQGLRLIYYSQIVNDFQKGDIAEGYSVSREKKESFPLTVTSAQKNPTAFYLCASATGQLQETQYFGPGTRLLVL.

As to this clone: This sample includes further DNA sequences coding for the same CDR3. The genes are TRBV6-1 and TRBJ2-7; 7 nucleotides agree with TRBD1. Germline lookup yields CDR1 MNHNS and CDR2 SASEGT. This CDR3 has 14 amino acids. V lost 2 bases and J lost 2; bases outside the gene matches: 3. The CDR3 region has the DNA TGTGCCAGCAGTGAACCCGGACAGGCCTACGAGCAGTACTTC. This codes for CASSEPGQAYEQYF.